A selection of T cell receptor beta chains follows, all from one sample in a study of blood T cell repertoires in COVID-19. TCRdb keeps only in-frame clones here, not all; method: immunoSEQ multiplex PCR. The sample yields roughly 190,000 clones, around 95% seen once. The specimen was peripheral blood. Receptors were obtained from a man aged 25-40 years with COVID-19, enrolled during active disease. CDR3s include the opening cysteine and the closing phenylalanine or tryptophan. Each record gives: clone size, D gene, J gene, V gene, CDR3 protein, CDR3 DNA. A D gene is named only where the DNA matches it firmly. Only part of the rows carry a size: once, few, many, or a class if the clone is expanded.

NA	TRBD1	TRBJ1-1	TRBV5-1	CASSPDRTVRTEAFF	TGCGCCAGCAGCCCGGACAGGACCGTACGGACTGAAGCTTTCTTT
NA	NA	TRBJ2-7	TRBV7-2	CASSEGVSYEQYF	TGTGCCAGCAGCGAGGGGGTCTCCTACGAGCAGTACTTC
NA	NA	TRBJ1-2	TRBV18	CASSPPGPGGDYGYTF	TGTGCCAGCTCACCACCAGGTCCCGGGGGTGACTATGGCTACACCTTC
NA	NA	TRBJ1-1	TRBV29-1	CSVVMNTEAFF	TGCAGCGTTGTAATGAACACTGAAGCTTTCTTT
NA	NA	TRBJ2-7	TRBV3-1/TRBV3-2	CASSQDAARVEQYF	TGTGCCAGCAGCCAAGATGCGGCCAGGGTCGAGCAGTACTTC
NA	TRBD1	TRBJ1-2	TRBV6-5	CASSYNKGAASLGYTF	TGTGCCAGCAGTTACAACAAGGGGGCGGCATCGCTCGGCTACACCTTC
NA	TRBD2	TRBJ2-5	TRBV5-1	CASSFGSGGAGSETQYF	TGCGCCAGCAGCTTTGGTAGCGGGGGGGCTGGAAGCGAGACCCAGTACTTC
NA	NA	TRBJ2-2	TRBV3-1/TRBV3-2	CASSQGEGVATGELFF	TGTGCCAGCAGCCAAGGCGAGGGTGTGGCCACCGGGGAGCTGTTTTTT
once	NA	TRBJ2-7	TRBV5-1	CASSLGGLHSSYEQYF	TGCGCCAGCAGCTTGGGAGGGCTTCACAGCTCCTACGAGCAGTACTTC
NA	TRBD1	TRBJ1-2	TRBV6-1	CASSETTGPMLYGYTF	TGTGCCAGCAGTGAGACGACAGGGCCCATGCTCTATGGCTACACCTTC
NA	NA	TRBJ1-4	TRBV15	CATSPDRSGDEKLFF	TGTGCCACCAGCCCAGATCGTTCGGGGGATGAAAAACTGTTTTTT
NA	NA	TRBJ2-7	TRBV3-1/TRBV3-2	CASSLGQGGYEQYF	TGTGCCAGCAGCCTGGGGCAGGGGGGCTACGAGCAGTACTTC
NA	TRBD1	TRBJ2-5	TRBV9	CASSVGVDRALGTQYF	TGTGCCAGCAGCGTAGGGGTGGACAGGGCTCTAGGGACCCAGTACTTC
NA	TRBD2	TRBJ2-7	TRBV27	CASSRNLAGAVYEQYF	TGTGCCAGCAGTCGGAACTTAGCGGGGGCCGTGTACGAGCAGTACTTC
NA	TRBD2	TRBJ2-1	TRBV11-2	CASSLPGGEQFF	TGTGCCAGCAGCCTCCCGGGGGGAGAGCAGTTCTTC
NA	TRBD2	TRBJ2-7	TRBV4-2	CASSQDRLAGGLHYEQYF	TGTGCCAGCAGCCAAGATCGCCTAGCGGGGGGTCTTCACTACGAGCAGTACTTC
NA	NA	TRBJ1-1	TRBV7-9	CASSLVTGVQDTEAFF	TGTGCCAGCAGCTTAGTTACGGGGGTTCAGGACACTGAAGCTTTCTTT
once	TRBD2	TRBJ2-5	TRBV6-6	CASTYGGGGMETQYF	TGTGCCAGCACCTACGGGGGGGGCGGTATGGAGACCCAGTACTTC
NA	TRBD1	TRBJ1-3	TRBV5-6	CASSVRGVGNTIYF	TGTGCCAGCAGCGTCAGGGGGGTTGGAAACACCATATATTTT
NA	NA	TRBJ1-2	TRBV20-1	CSASVPVYGYTF	TGCAGTGCTAGTGTCCCAGTCTATGGCTACACCTTC
NA	TRBD2	TRBJ2-5	TRBV3-1/TRBV3-2	CASSTGTSGGLDETQYF	TGTGCCAGCAGCACCGGGACTAGCGGGGGATTGGATGAGACCCAGTACTTC
NA	TRBD2	TRBJ2-5	TRBV7-2	CASSPRSGMETQYF	TGTGCCAGCAGCCCTCGGAGCGGGATGGAGACCCAGTACTTC
NA	NA	TRBJ1-6	TRBV19	CASSNTAGPSPLHF	TGTGCCAGTAGTAATACGGCAGGGCCTTCACCCCTCCACTTT
NA	NA	TRBJ1-6	TRBV5-5	CASSPRRDSPLHF	TGTGCCAGCAGCCCTAGACGGGATTCACCCCTCCACTTT
NA	NA	TRBJ1-5	TRBV21-1	CASSNPPGQNSNQPQHF	TGTGCCAGCAGCAATCCCCCGGGACAGAATAGCAATCAGCCCCAGCATTTT
NA	TRBD1	TRBJ1-1	TRBV6-5	CASRAGTGGTTEAFF	TGTGCCAGCAGAGCCGGGACAGGGGGAACCACTGAAGCTTTCTTT
few	TRBD1	TRBJ1-1	TRBV5-4	CASSPGTGDTEAFF	TGTGCCAGCAGTCCCGGGACAGGGGACACTGAAGCTTTCTTT
NA	NA	TRBJ2-3	TRBV11-3	CASSPSWSGGDTQYF	TGTGCCAGCAGCCCGAGTTGGTCCGGAGGAGATACGCAGTATTTT
NA	NA	TRBJ1-2	TRBV27	CASSLRGLGNYGYTF	TGTGCCAGCAGTTTACGGGGTCTGGGTAACTATGGCTACACCTTC
NA	NA	TRBJ1-3	TRBV6-5	CASSSQVNSGNTIYF	TGTGCCAGCAGTTCCCAGGTTAACTCTGGAAACACCATATATTTT
NA	NA	TRBJ1-1	TRBV7-2	CASSRIPGVTEAFF	TGTGCCAGCAGCCGGATTCCAGGGGTCACTGAAGCTTTCTTT
NA	NA	TRBJ2-1	TRBV4-1	CASSQETAGLGNEQFF	TGCGCCAGCAGCCAAGAAACCGCGGGGCTCGGGAATGAGCAGTTCTTC
once	TRBD2	TRBJ2-3	TRBV19	CASSLGTSPDTQYF	TGTGCCAGTAGTCTCGGGACTAGCCCCGATACGCAGTATTTT
NA	TRBD1	TRBJ2-7	TRBV5-1	CASSLSGSDRSPLYF	TGCGCCAGCAGCTTGTCCGGGTCGGACAGGTCCCCTCTCTACTTC
NA	TRBD1	TRBJ1-2	TRBV7-9	CASSLNILGQEKDNYGYTF	TGTGCCAGCAGCTTAAATATTTTGGGACAGGAGAAAGATAACTATGGCTACACCTTC
NA	NA	TRBJ1-1	TRBV6-5	CASTPGVNTEAFF	TGTGCCAGCACCCCGGGGGTTAACACTGAAGCTTTCTTT
NA	TRBD1	TRBJ1-5	TRBV13	CASSSDRVQPQHF	TGTGCCAGCAGCTCGGACAGGGTCCAGCCCCAGCATTTT
NA	TRBD1	TRBJ1-2	TRBV7-9	CASSPPGQEIVYGYTF	TGTGCCAGCAGCCCACCGGGACAGGAAATCGTCTATGGCTACACCTTC